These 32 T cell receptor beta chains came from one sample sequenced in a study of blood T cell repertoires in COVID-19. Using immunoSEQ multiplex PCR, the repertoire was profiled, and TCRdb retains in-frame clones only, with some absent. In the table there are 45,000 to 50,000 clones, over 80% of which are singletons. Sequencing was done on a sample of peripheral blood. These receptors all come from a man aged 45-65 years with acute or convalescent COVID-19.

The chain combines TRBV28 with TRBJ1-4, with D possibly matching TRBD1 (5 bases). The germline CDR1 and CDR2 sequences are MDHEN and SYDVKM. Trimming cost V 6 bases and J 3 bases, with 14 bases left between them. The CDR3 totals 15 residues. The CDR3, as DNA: TGTGCCAGCAGCGTCGTGGCGGGGGCTAATGAAAAACTGTTTTTT. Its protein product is CASSVVAGANEKLFF.

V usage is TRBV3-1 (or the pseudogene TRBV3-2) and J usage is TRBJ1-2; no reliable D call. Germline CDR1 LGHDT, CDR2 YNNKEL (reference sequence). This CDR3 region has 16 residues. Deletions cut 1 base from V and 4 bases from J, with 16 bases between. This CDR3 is CASSQADPTSSYGYTF. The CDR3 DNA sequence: TGTGCCAGCAGCCAAGCCGATCCAACCTCTAGCTATGGCTACACCTTC.

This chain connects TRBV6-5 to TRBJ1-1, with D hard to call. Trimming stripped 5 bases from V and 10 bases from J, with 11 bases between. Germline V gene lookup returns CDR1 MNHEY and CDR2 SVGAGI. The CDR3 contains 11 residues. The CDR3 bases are TGTGCCAGCAGTCCATCCGTGCGAGCTTTCTTT. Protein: CASSPSVRAFF.

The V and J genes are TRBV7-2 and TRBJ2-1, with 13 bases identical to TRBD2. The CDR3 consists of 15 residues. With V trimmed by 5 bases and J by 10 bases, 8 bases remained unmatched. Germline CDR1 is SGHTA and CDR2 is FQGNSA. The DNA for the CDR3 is TGTGCCAGCAGCCCAACACTAGCGGGGGGGCGCGAGCAGTTCTTC. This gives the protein CASSPTLAGGREQFF. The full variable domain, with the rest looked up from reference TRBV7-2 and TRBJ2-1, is GAGVSQSPSNKVTEKGKDVELRCDPISGHTALYWYRQSLGQGLEFLIYFQGNSAPDKSGLPSDRFSAERTGGSVSTLTIQRTQQEDSAVYLCASSPTLAGGREQFFGPGTRLTVL.

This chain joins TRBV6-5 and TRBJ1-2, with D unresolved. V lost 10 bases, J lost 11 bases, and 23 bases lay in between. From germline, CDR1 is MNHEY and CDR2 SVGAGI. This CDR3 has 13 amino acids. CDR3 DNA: TGTGCCACCCTATTTTCTCCAATGAGTCGATACACCTTC. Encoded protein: CATLFSPMSRYTF.

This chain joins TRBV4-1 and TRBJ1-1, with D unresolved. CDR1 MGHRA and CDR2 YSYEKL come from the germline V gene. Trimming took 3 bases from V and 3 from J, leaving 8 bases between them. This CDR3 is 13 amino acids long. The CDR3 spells CASSQYTHTEAFF. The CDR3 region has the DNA TGCGCCAGCAGCCAGTACACCCACACTGAAGCTTTCTTT.

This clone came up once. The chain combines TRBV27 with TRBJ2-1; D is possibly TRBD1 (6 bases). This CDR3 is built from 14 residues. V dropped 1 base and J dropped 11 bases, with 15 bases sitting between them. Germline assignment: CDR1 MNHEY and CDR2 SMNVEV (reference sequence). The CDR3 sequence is CASSLLGLGTKQFF. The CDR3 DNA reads TGTGCCAGCAGTTTATTGGGTCTCGGGACAAAGCAGTTCTTC.

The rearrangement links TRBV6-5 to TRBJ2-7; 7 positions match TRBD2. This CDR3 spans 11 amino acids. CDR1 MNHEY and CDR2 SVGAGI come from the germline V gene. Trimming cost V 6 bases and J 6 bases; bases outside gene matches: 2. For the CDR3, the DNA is TGTGCCAGCAGCACGGGGGGCGAGCAGTACTTC. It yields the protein CASSTGGEQYF.

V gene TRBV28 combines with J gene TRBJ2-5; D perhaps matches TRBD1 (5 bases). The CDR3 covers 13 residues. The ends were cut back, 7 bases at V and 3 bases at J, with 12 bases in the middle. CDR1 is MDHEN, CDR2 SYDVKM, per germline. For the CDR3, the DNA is TGTGCCAGCAAGTTCCAGGGTGAAGAGACCCAGTACTTC. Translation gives CASKFQGEETQYF.

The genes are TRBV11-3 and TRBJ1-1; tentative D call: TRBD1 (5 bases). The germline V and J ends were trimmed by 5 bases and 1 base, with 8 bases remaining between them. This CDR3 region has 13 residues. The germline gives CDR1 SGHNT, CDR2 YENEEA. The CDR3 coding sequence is TGTGCCAGCAGCCTCACAGGGAACACTGAAGCTTTCTTT. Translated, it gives CASSLTGNTEAFF.

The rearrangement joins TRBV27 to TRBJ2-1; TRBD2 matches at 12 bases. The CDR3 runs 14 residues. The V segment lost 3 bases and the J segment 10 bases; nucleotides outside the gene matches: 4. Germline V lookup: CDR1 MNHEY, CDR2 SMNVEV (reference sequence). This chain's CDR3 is CASSLASGRGEQFF. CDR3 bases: TGTGCCAGCAGTTTGGCTAGCGGGAGGGGAGAGCAGTTCTTC.

CDR3 residues: CASSAGSLNTEAFF. The CDR3 region has the DNA TGTGCCAGCAGTGCAGGGTCCCTGAACACTGAAGCTTTCTTT. The rearrangement joins TRBV2 to TRBJ1-1, with D tentatively TRBD1 (5 bases). V lost 4 bases and J lost 0, with 9 bases in between. The V gene's germline CDR1 is SNHLY and CDR2 FYNNEI. This CDR3 spans 14 amino acids.

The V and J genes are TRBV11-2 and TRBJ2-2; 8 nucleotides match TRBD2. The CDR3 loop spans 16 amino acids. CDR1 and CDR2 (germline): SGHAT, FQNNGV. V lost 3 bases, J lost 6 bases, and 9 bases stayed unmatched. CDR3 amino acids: CASSFRGGRFAGELFF. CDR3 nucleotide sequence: TGTGCCAGCAGCTTCCGGGGCGGGAGGTTTGCCGGGGAGCTGTTTTTT.

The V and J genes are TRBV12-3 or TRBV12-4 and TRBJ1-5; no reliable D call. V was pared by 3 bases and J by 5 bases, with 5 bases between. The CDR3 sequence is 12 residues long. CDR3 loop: CASSLSDQPQHF. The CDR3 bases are TGTGCCAGCAGTTTGTCCGATCAGCCCCAGCATTTT.

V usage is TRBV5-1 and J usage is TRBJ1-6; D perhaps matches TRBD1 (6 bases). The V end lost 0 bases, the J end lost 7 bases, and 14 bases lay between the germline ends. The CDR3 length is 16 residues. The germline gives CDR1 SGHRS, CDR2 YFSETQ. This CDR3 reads CASSLALGQMNSPLHF. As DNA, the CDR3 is TGCGCCAGCAGCTTGGCTCTCGGACAGATGAATTCACCCCTCCACTTT.

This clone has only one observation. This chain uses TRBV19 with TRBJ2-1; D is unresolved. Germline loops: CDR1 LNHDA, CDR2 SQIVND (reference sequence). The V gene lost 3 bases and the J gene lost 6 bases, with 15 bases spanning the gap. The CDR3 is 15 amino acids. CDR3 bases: TGTGCCAGTAGTATGTGGTCTTCGGTCGGCAATGAGCAGTTCTTC. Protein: CASSMWSSVGNEQFF.

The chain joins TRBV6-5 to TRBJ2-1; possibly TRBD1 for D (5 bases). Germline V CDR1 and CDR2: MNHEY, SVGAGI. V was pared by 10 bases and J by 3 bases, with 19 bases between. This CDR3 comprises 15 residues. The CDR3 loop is CATRVGVPLYNEQFF. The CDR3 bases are TGTGCCACCAGGGTAGGGGTGCCACTCTACAATGAGCAGTTCTTC.

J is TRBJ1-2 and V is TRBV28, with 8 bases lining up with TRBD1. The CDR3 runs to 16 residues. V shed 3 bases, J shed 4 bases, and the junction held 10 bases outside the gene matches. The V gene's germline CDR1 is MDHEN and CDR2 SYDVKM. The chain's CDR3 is CASSFSWTGMAYGYTF. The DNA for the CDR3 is TGTGCCAGCAGTTTTTCCTGGACAGGGATGGCCTATGGCTACACCTTC.

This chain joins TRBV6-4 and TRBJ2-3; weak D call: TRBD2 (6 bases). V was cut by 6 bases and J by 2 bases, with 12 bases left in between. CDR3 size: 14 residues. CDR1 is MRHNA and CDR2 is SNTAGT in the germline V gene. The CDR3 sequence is CASRPGLNTDTQYF. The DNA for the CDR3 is TGTGCCAGCAGGCCGGGACTCAACACAGATACGCAGTATTTT.

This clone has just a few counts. Here the CDR3 DNA reads TGTGCCAGCAGTGAGGCAGGGGGCGAGTCACCCCTCCACTTT. Translated: CASSEAGGESPLHF. The chain carries TRBV6-1 and TRBJ1-6; 8 bases map to TRBD1. Germline V gene data show CDR1 as MNHNS and CDR2 as SASEGT. The CDR3 is made up of 14 amino acids. V shed 3 bases and J 10 bases; nucleotides not matched to a gene: 5.

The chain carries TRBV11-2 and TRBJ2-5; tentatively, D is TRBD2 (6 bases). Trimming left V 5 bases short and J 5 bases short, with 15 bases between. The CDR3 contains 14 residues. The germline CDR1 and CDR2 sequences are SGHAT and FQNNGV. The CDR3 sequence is CASSASGAQETQYF. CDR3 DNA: TGTGCCAGCAGCGCATCGGGAGCCCAGGAGACCCAGTACTTC.

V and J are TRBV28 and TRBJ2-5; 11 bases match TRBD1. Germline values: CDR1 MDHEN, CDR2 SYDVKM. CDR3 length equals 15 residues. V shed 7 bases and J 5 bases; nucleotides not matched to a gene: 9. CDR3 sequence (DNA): TGTGCCAGCAATACCGGGACAGGGGGTTTTGAGACCCAGTACTTC. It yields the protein CASNTGTGGFETQYF.

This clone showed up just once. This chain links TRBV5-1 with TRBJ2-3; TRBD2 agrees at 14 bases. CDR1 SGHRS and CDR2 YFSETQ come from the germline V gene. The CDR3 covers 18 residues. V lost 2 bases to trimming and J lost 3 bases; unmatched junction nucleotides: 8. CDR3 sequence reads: CASSLTGTSGSWTDTQYF. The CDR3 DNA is TGCGCCAGCAGCTTAACCGGGACTAGCGGGAGTTGGACAGATACGCAGTATTTT.

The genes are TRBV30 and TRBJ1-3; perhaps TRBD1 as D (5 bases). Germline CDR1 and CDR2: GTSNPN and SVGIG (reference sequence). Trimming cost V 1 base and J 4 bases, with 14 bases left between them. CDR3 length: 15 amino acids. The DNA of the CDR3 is TGTGCCTGGAGTGGCCCCTCGACAGTCGGAAACACCATATATTTT. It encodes CAWSGPSTVGNTIYF.

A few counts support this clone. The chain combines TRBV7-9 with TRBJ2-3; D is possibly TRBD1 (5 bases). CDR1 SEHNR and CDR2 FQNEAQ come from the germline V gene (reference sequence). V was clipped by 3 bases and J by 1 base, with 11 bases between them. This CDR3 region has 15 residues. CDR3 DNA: TGTGCCAGCAGCTTGCAGGGTATGGGCACAGATACGCAGTATTTT. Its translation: CASSLQGMGTDTQYF.

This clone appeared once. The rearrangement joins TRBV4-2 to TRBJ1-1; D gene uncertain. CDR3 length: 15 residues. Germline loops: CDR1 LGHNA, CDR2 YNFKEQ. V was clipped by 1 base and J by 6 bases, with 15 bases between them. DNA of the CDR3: TGTGCCAGCAGCCAAGTCGAAGACTTTTCCGCTGAAGCTTTCTTT. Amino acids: CASSQVEDFSAEAFF.

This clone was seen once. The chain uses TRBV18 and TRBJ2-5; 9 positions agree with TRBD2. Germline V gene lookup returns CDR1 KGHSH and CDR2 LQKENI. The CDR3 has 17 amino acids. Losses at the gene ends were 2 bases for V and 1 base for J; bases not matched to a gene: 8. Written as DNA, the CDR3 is TGTGCCAGCTCACCAAGGTCTCAGCGGGGGGTCCAAGAGACCCAGTACTTC. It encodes CASSPRSQRGVQETQYF.

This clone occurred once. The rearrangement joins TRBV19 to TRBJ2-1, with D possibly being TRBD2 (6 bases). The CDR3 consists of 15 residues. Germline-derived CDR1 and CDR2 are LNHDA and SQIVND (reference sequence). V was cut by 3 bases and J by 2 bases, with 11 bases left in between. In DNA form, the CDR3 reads TGTGCCAGTAGTATTACGGGAGTGACCTACAATGAGCAGTTCTTC. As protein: CASSITGVTYNEQFF.

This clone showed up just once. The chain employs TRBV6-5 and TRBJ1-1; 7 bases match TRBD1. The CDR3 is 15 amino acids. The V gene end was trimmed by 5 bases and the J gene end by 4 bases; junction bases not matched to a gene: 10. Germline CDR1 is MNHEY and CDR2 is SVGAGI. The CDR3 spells CASSLTTGTVTEAFF. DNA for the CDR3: TGTGCCAGCAGTCTTACTACCGGGACAGTCACTGAAGCTTTCTTT.

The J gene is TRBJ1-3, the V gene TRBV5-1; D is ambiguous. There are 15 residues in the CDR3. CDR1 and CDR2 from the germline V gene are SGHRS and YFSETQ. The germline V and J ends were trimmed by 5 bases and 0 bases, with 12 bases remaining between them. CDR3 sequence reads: CASRFTANSGNTIYF. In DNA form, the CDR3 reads TGCGCCAGCAGATTTACAGCCAACTCTGGAAACACCATATATTTT.

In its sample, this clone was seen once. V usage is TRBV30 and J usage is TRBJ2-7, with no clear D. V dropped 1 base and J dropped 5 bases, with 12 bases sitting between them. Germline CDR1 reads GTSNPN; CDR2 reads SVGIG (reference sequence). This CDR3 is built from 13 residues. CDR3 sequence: CAWSGSVGNEQYF. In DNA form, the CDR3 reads TGTGCCTGGAGTGGCAGCGTCGGAAACGAGCAGTACTTC.

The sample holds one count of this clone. Here the CDR3 reads CASSVSGQDYEQYF. The CDR3 nucleotides read TGTGCCAGCAGCGTATCAGGACAGGACTACGAGCAGTACTTC. The rearrangement links TRBV9 to TRBJ2-7; 7 positions agree with TRBD1. This CDR3 is built from 14 residues. The germline gives CDR1 SGDLS, CDR2 YYNGEE. J was trimmed by 3 bases and V by 1 base; bases with no gene match: 4.